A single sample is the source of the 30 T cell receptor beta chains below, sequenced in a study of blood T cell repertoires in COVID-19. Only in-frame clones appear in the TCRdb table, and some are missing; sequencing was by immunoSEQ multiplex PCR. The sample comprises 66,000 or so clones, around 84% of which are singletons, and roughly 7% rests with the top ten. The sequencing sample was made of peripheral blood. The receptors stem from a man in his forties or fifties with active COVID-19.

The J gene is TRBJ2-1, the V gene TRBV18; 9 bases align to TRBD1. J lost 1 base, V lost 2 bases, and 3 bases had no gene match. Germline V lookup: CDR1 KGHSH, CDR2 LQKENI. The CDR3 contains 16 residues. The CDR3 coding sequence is TGTGCCAGCTCACCAAGGACAGGGGAATCCTACAATGAGCAGTTCTTC. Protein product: CASSPRTGESYNEQFF.

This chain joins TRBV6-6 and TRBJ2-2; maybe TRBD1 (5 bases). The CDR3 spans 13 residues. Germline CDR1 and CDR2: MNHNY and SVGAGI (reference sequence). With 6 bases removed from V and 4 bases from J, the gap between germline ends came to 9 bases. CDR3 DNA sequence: TGTGCCAGCAGCTTGGGGCGCACCGGGGAGCTGTTTTTT. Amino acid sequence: CASSLGRTGELFF.

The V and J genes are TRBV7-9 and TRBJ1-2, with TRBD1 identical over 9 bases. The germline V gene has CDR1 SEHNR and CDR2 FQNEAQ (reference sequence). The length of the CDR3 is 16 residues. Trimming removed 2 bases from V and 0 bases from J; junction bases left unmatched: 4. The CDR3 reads CASSLYRDRANYGYTF. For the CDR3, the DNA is TGTGCCAGCAGCTTATACCGGGACAGGGCTAACTATGGCTACACCTTC.

CDR3 residues: CASSSTLQGPGETQYF. For the CDR3, the DNA is TGTGCCAGCAGTTCTACTTTACAGGGGCCAGGGGAGACCCAGTACTTC. The rearrangement joins TRBV6-6 to TRBJ2-5; 7 bases align to TRBD1. Looked up from germline, CDR1 is MNHNY and CDR2 is SVGAGI (reference sequence). The CDR3 loop spans 16 amino acids. Losses at the gene ends were 4 bases for V and 5 bases for J; bases not matched to a gene: 13.

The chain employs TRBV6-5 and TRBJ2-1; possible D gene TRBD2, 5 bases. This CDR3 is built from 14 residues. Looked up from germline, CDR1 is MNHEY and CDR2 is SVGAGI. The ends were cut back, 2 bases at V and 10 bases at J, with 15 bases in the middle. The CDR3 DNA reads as TGTGCCAGCAGTTACAGCGGACTGATCGGGGAGCAGTTCTTC. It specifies CASSYSGLIGEQFF.

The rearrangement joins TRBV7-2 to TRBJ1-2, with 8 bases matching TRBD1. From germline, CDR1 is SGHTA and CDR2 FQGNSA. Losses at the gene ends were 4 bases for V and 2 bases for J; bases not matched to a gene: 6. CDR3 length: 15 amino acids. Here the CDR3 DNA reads TGTGCCAGCAGCTCTAGGGACAGGTTAAACTATGGCTACACCTTC. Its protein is CASSSRDRLNYGYTF.

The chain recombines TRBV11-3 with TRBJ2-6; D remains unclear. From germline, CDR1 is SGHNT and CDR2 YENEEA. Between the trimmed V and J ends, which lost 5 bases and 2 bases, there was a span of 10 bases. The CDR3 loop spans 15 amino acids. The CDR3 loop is CASSPGTTGANVLTF. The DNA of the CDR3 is TGTGCCAGCAGCCCCGGTACTACTGGGGCCAACGTCCTGACTTTC.

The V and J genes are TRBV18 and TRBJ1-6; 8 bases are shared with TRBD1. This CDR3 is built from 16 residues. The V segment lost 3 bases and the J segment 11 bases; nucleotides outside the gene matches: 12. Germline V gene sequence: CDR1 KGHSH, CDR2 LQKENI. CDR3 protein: CASSPLPDRGGTPLHF. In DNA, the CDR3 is TGTGCCAGCTCACCCCTCCCCGACAGGGGCGGCACACCCCTCCACTTT.

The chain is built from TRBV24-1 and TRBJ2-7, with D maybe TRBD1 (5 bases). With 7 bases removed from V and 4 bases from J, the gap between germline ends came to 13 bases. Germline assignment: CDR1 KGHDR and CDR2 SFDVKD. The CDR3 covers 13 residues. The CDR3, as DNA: TGTGCCACCAGGGATAGGGGTGCATACGAGCAGTACGTC. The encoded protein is CATRDRGAYEQYV.

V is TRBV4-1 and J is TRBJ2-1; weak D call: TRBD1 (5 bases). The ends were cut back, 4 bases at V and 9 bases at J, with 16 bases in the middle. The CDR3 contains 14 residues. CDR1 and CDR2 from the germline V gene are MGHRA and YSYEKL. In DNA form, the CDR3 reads TGCGCCAGCAGCCCCAGGGTGGTAGCTTTTGAGCAGTTCTTC. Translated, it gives CASSPRVVAFEQFF.

The CDR3 DNA follows: TGTGCCAGCAGCTTAAGTCCGGGGACGGGGGACACCATATATTTT. Protein: CASSLSPGTGDTIYF. The chain employs TRBV7-2 and TRBJ1-3; possibly TRBD1 for D (5 bases). Trimming cost V 2 bases and J 8 bases, with 16 bases left between them. This CDR3 contains 15 residues. Germline loops: CDR1 SGHTA, CDR2 FQGNSA.

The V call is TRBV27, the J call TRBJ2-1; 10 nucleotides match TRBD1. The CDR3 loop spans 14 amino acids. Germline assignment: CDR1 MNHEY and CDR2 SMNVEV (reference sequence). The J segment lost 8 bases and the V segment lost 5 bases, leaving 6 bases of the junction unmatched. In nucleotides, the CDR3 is TGTGCCAGCAGTCACTGGACAGGGGGGGATGAGCAGTTCTTC. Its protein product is CASSHWTGGDEQFF.

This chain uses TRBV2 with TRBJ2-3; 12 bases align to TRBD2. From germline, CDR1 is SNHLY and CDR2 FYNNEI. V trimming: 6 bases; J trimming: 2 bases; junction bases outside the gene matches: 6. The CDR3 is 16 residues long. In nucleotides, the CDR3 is TGTGCCAGCAGGGCTCTAGCGGGGGGGCCCACAGATACGCAGTATTTT. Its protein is CASRALAGGPTDTQYF.

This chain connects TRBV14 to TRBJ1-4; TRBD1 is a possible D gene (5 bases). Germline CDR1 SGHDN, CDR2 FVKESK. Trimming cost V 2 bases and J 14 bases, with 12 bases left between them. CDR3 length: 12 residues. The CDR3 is CASSQRGTSLFF. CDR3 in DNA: TGTGCCAGCAGCCAACGGGGGACCAGTCTGTTTTTT.

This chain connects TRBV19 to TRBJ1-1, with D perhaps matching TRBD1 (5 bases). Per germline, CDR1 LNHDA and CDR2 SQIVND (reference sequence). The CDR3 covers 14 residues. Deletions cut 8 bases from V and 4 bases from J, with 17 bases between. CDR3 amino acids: CASASGGTFTEAFF. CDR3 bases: TGTGCCAGTGCGAGCGGGGGAACTTTCACTGAAGCTTTCTTT.

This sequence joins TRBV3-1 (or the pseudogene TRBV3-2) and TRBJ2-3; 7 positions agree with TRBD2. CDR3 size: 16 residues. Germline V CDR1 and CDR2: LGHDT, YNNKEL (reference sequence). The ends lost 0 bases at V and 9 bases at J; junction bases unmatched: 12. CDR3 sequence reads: CASSQEWLAAMGTQYF. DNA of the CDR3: TGTGCCAGCAGCCAAGAGTGGCTAGCGGCTATGGGAACGCAGTATTTT.

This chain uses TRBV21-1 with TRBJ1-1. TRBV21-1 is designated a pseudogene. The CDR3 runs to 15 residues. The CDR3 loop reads CASTPSRGMNTEAFF. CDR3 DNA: TGTGCCAGCACCCCATCACGGGGGATGAACACTGAAGCTTTCTTT.

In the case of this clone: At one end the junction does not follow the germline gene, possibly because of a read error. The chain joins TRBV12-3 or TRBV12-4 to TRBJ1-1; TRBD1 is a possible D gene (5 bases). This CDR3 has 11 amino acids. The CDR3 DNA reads TGTGCCAGCAGTCTCGGCGGCGGGACGGCGTTT. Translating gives CASSLGGGTAF.

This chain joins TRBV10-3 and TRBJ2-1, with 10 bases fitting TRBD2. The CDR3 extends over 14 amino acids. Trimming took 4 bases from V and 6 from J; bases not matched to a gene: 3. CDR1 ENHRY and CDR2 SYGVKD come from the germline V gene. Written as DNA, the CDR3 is TGTGCCATCAGTGTAGCGGGGGGATCCAATGAGCAGTTCTTC. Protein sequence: CAISVAGGSNEQFF.

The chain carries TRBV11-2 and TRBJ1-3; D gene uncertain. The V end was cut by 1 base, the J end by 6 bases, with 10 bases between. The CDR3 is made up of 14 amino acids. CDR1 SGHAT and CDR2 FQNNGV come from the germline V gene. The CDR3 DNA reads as TGTGCCAGCAGCTTAGGCGGAAAACTAAACACCATATATTTT. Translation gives CASSLGGKLNTIYF.

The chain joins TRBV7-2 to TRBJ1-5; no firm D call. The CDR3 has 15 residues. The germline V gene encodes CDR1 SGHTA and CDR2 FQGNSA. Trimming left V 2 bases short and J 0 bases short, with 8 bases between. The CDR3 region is CASSLQYYSNQPQHF. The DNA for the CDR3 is TGTGCCAGCAGCTTACAGTACTATAGCAATCAGCCCCAGCATTTT.

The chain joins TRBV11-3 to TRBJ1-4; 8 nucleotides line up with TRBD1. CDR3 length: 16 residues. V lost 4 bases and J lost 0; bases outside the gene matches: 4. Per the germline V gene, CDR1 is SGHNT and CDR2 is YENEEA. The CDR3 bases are TGTGCCAGCAGCTCCGACAGGGGCACAACTAATGAAAAACTGTTTTTT. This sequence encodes CASSSDRGTTNEKLFF. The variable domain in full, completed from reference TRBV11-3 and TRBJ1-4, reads EAGVVQSPRYKIIEKKQPVAFWCNPISGHNTLYWYLQNLGQGPELLIRYENEEAVDDSQLPKDRFSAERLKGVDSTLKIQPAELGDSAVYLCASSSDRGTTNEKLFFGSGTQLSVL.

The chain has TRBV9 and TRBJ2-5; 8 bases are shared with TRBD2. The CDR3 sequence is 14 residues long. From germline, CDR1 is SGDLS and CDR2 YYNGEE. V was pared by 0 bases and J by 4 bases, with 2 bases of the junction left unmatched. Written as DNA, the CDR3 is TGTGCCAGCAGCGTAGGTAGCGGGGTAGAGACCCAGTACTTC. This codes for CASSVGSGVETQYF.

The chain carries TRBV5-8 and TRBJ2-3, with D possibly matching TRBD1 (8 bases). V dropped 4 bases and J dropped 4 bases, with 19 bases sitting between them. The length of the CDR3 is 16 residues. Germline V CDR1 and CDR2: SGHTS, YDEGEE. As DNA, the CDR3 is TGTGCCAGCAGCCCCTACGGACAGGGAGGGTCAGATACGCAGTATTTT. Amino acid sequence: CASSPYGQGGSDTQYF.

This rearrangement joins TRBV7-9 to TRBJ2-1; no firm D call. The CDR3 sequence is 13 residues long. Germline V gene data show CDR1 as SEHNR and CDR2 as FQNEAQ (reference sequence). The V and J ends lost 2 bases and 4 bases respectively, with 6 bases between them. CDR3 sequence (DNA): TGTGCCAGCAGCTTAAACGGTTACAATGAGCAGTTCTTC. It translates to CASSLNGYNEQFF.

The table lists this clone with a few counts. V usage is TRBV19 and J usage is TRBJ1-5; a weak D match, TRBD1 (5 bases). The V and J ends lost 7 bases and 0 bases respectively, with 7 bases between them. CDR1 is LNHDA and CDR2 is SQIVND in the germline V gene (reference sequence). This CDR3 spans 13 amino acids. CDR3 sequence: CASKGYSNQPQHF. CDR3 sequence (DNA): TGTGCCAGTAAGGGGTATAGCAATCAGCCCCAGCATTTT.

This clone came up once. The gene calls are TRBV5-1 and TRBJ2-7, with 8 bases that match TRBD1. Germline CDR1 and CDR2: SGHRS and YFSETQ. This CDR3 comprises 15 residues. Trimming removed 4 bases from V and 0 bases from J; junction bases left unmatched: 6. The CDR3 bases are TGCGCCAGCAGCCCGAGACAGGGGAACTCCTACGAGCAGTACTTC. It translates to CASSPRQGNSYEQYF.

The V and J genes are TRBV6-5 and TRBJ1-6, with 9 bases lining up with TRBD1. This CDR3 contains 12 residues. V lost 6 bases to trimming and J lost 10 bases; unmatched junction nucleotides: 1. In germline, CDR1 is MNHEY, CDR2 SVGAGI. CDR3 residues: CASRDRGSPLHF. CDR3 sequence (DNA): TGTGCCAGCAGGGACAGGGGATCACCCCTCCACTTT.

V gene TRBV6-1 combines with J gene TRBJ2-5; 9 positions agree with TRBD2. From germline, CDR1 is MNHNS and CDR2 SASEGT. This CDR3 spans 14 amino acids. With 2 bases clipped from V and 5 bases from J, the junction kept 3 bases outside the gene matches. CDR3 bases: TGTGCCAGCAGTGAACTAGCGGGGTGGGAGACCCAGTACTTC. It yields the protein CASSELAGWETQYF.

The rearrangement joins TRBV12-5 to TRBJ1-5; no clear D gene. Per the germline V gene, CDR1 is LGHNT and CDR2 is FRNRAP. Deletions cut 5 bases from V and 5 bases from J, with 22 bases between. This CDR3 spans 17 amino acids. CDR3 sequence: CASGNSPGRRVYQPQHF. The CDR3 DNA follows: TGTGCTAGTGGTAACTCACCCGGCCGGAGGGTGTATCAGCCCCAGCATTTT. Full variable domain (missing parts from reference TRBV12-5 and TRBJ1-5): DARVTQTPRHKVTEMGQEVTMRCQPILGHNTVFWYRQTMMQGLELLAYFRNRAPLDDSGMPKDRFSAEMPDATLATLKIQPSEPRDSAVYFCASGNSPGRRVYQPQHFGDGTRLSIL.